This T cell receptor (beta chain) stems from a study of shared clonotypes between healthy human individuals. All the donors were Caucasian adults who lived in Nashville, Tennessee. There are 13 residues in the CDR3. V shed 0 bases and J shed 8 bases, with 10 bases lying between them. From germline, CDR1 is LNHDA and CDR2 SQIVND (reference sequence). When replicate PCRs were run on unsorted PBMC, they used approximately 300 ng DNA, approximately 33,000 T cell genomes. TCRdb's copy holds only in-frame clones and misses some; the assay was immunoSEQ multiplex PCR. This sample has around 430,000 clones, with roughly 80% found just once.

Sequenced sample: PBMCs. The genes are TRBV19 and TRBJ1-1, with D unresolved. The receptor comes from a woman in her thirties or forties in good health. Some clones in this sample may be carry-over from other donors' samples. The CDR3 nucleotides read TGTGCCAGTAGTATAGATTGGACGCGGGAAGCTTTCTTT. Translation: CASSIDWTREAFF.